One and the same sample provided the 12 T cell receptor beta chains below, sequenced in a study of cytomegalovirus exposure and HLA in healthy donors. 60 Vbeta and 13 Jbeta primers were used in PCR. Sequencing was performed with immunoSEQ multiplex PCR; in TCRdb, only in-frame clones are kept and a portion is missing. This sample has about 160,000 clones; over 70% occur once, and the top ten carry 1.3%. Sample: PBMCs. All receptors come from a man aged 50 or older in good health and CMV-seropositive.

This rearrangement joins TRBV9 to TRBJ2-3, with 7 bases aligning to TRBD2. CDR3 length equals 15 residues. CDR1 and CDR2 (germline): SGDLS, YYNGEE. Trimming at V came to 0 bases and at J to 0 bases, leaving 1 base not matched to a gene. CDR3 sequence reads: CASSVDSGSTDTQYF. The CDR3 DNA reads as TGTGCCAGCAGCGTAGATAGCGGGAGCACAGATACGCAGTATTTT.

This chain uses TRBV6-6 with TRBJ2-5, with 7 bases lining up with TRBD2. Losses at the gene ends were 2 bases for V and 4 bases for J; bases not matched to a gene: 4. This CDR3 is 14 amino acids long. CDR1 and CDR2 (germline): MNHNY, SVGAGI (reference sequence). Here the CDR3 DNA reads TGTGCCAGCAGTTACGGCGGGAGAACAGAGACCCAGTACTTC. Its translation: CASSYGGRTETQYF.

The gene calls are TRBV28 and TRBJ1-2; D not resolved. CDR1 MDHEN and CDR2 SYDVKM come from the germline V gene. This CDR3 has 14 residues. Trimming stripped 4 bases from V and 3 bases from J, with 12 bases between. The CDR3 bases are TGTGCCAGCAGTTGGCGGGCCTCTCACTATGGCTACACCTTC. Amino acids: CASSWRASHYGYTF.

Only one count was recorded for this clone. V is TRBV10-3 and J is TRBJ2-7, with TRBD1 matching 9 bases. V shed 6 bases and J 5 bases; nucleotides not matched to a gene: 5. This CDR3 spans 13 amino acids. CDR1 is ENHRY and CDR2 is SYGVKD in the germline V gene. CDR3 DNA sequence: TGTGCCATCAGGGGGGGACAGGGACACGAGCAGTACTTC. Amino acid sequence: CAIRGGQGHEQYF.

The rearrangement joins TRBV5-1 to TRBJ1-2; TRBD1 is a possible D gene (5 bases). Germline V lookup: CDR1 SGHRS, CDR2 YFSETQ. This CDR3 spans 14 amino acids. The ends were cut back, 1 base at V and 7 bases at J, with 14 bases in the middle. CDR3 region: CASSLIRQGLGYTF. The CDR3 DNA reads as TGCGCCAGCAGCTTGATTCGGCAGGGCCTTGGCTACACCTTC.

V usage is TRBV5-4 and J usage is TRBJ2-7; TRBD1 agrees at 7 bases. CDR1 and CDR2 from the germline V gene are SGHNT and YYREEE (reference sequence). The CDR3 length is 15 residues. The V gene end was trimmed by 4 bases and the J gene end by 3 bases; junction bases not matched to a gene: 10. The CDR3 here is CASSEGQVEVYEQYF. The CDR3 DNA is TGTGCCAGCAGCGAAGGACAGGTTGAAGTCTACGAGCAGTACTTC.

The chain uses TRBV11-2 and TRBJ2-1, with 10 bases identical to TRBD1. V shed 2 bases and J 4 bases; nucleotides not matched to a gene: 2. In germline, CDR1 is SGHAT, CDR2 FQNNGV. This CDR3 contains 15 residues. The DNA of the CDR3 is TGTGCCAGCAGCTTAAGGGACAGGGGTTACAATGAGCAGTTCTTC. Protein sequence: CASSLRDRGYNEQFF. The whole variable domain, filled in from reference TRBV11-2 and TRBJ2-1, reads EAGVAQSPRYKIIEKRQSVAFWCNPISGHATLYWYQQILGQGPKLLIQFQNNGVVDDSQLPKDRFSAERLKGVDSTLKIQPAKLEDSAVYLCASSLRDRGYNEQFFGPGTRLTVL.

The V and J genes are TRBV27 and TRBJ2-1, with D possibly matching TRBD2 (5 bases). This CDR3 has 15 amino acids. Trimming pared 8 bases from V and 4 bases from J, leaving 18 bases between. CDR1 and CDR2 from the germline V gene are MNHEY and SMNVEV (reference sequence). Here the CDR3 reads CASVRRPGIYNEQFF. The CDR3 nucleotides are TGTGCCAGCGTTCGAAGACCGGGAATATACAATGAGCAGTTCTTC.

The chain employs TRBV7-9 and TRBJ2-5; D is possibly TRBD2 (6 bases). The CDR3 has 15 residues. Germline loops: CDR1 SEHNR, CDR2 FQNEAQ (reference sequence). V was trimmed by 5 bases and J by 3 bases, leaving 16 bases between them. This chain's CDR3 is CASSKAGTVEETQYF. CDR3 nucleotides: TGTGCCAGCAGCAAAGCCGGGACTGTAGAAGAGACCCAGTACTTC.

The chain employs TRBV6-5 and TRBJ2-7; D not resolved. The germline V gene has CDR1 MNHEY and CDR2 SVGAGI. Trimming cost V 0 bases and J 5 bases, with 11 bases left between them. This CDR3 contains 14 residues. In DNA, the CDR3 is TGTGCCAGCAGTTACTCTCAGACTCTGCACGAGCAGTACTTC. Translation gives CASSYSQTLHEQYF.

The chain couples TRBV29-1 to TRBJ2-3; possible D gene TRBD2, 5 bases. Germline V gene lookup returns CDR1 SQVTM and CDR2 ANQGSEA. Between the trimmed V and J ends, which lost 8 bases and 8 bases, there was a span of 14 bases. The CDR3 has 11 residues. CDR3 protein: CSFTRGGTQYF. CDR3 DNA: TGCAGCTTCACACGGGGTGGTACGCAGTATTTT.

The chain combines TRBV6-5 with TRBJ2-2, with unresolved D. Germline V gene sequence: CDR1 MNHEY, CDR2 SVGAGI. This CDR3 is 13 amino acids long. V gave up 4 bases and J gave up 6 bases, with 9 bases separating them. The CDR3 loop is CASSLIQAGELFF. CDR3 in DNA: TGTGCCAGCAGTTTAATCCAGGCCGGGGAGCTGTTTTTT.